Given below is one T cell receptor beta chain in context. Symptom resolution, clearance, or two negative PCRs marked the recovered donors of Cohort 3. Clones were sequenced by immunoSEQ multiplex PCR, and TCRdb holds only the in-frame ones, with some missing. The sample consists of approximately 210,000 clones, around 90% of them appearing once. Trimming pared 5 bases from V and 1 base from J, leaving 6 bases between. The CDR3 has 13 residues. Germline CDR1 is KGHSH and CDR2 is LQKENI. The sample comes from a study of blood T cell repertoires in COVID-19. In the study overall: Samples of COVID-19 (acute and convalescent) were obtained from the United States, Italy and Spain. PBMCs, B-cell-depleted T cells, or T cells provided the cDNA or gDNA that made up the material.

Specimen: PBMCs or T cells enriched from blood (not recorded which). The rearrangement uses TRBV18 and TRBJ1-5; D might be TRBD1 (6 bases). The sequence was obtained from a woman in her twenties or thirties who had recovered from COVID-19. CDR3 DNA sequence: TGTGCCAGCTCAGGACAGAGCAATCAGCCCCAGCATTTT. This gives the protein CASSGQSNQPQHF.